What follows describes a single T cell receptor beta chain. Its specificity is not known. Profiling relied on immunoSEQ multiplex PCR, and the TCRdb table lists in-frame clones only, not all of them. The sample gives some 13,000 clones, just under 95% of which show up once; approximately 7.8% is in the top ten. The source of the sample is a study of T cell clonotyping in hematopoietic cell transplantation. The V end lost 0 bases, the J end lost 0 bases, and 4 bases lay between the germline ends. CDR3 size: 13 residues. Germline V gives CDR1 SQVTM, CDR2 ANQGSEA. Study-wide findings and caveats: At the given depth, recipient repertoires were over 95% de novo clonotypes.

The source was PBMCs, collected 100 days after allogeneic stem cell transplant. This TCR was sampled from a female patient in her fifties or sixties who had an allogeneic stem cell transplant from an unrelated donor, so the T cells may come from the graft donor. Some clones in this sample may be carry-over from other donors' samples. V gene TRBV29-1 combines with J gene TRBJ2-3, with D uncertain. This CDR3 reads CSVEEGSTDTQYF. CDR3 coding DNA: TGCAGCGTTGAAGAAGGTAGCACAGATACGCAGTATTTT.